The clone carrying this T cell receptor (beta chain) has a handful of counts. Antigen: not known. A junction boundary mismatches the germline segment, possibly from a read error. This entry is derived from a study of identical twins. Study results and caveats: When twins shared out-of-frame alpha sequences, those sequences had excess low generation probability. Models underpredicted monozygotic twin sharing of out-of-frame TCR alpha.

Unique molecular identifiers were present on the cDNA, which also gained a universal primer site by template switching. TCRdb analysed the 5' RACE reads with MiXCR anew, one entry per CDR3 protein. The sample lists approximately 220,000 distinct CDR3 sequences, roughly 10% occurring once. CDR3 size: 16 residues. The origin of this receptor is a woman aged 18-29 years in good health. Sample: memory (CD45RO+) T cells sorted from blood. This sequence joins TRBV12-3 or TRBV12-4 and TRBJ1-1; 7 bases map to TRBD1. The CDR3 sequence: CASSFHQGVLNTEAFF. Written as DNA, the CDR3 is TGTGCCAGCAGTTTTCACCAGGGGGTTTTGAATACTGAAGCTTTCTTT.